This record covers a single T cell receptor (beta chain). The data originate from a study of blood T cell repertoires in COVID-19. In the study overall: From the United States, Italy and Spain came samples of acute and convalescent COVID-19. T cells, B-cell-depleted T cells, or PBMCs provided the cDNA or gDNA that served as material.

As handled by the study authors: Estimation of nucleated cell counts was performed using reference gene primer amplification. The data were produced by immunoSEQ multiplex PCR, yet TCRdb's version contains in-frame clones alone and is incomplete. The V and J calls and clone size come from that table; D and trimming were worked out from the DNA. The repertoire holds some 98,000 clones, with 80% as singletons. J gave up 6 bases and V 1 base, and 5 bases lay outside the gene matches. The germline V gene encodes CDR1 LNHDA and CDR2 SQIVND (reference sequence). The CDR3 extends over 15 amino acids. The sequenced sample consisted of peripheral blood. The receptor was isolated from a human donor in a cohort sampled during active COVID-19. The J gene is TRBJ1-5, the V gene TRBV19, with TRBD1 matching 8 bases. The CDR3 DNA reads TGTGCCAGTAGTATAGGGGACAGGATCGGTCAGCCCCAGCATTTT. Translated: CASSIGDRIGQPQHF. The complete variable domain, with remaining parts taken from reference TRBV19 and TRBJ1-5, reads DGGITQSPKYLFRKEGQNVTLSCEQNLNHDAMYWYRQDPGQGLRLIYYSQIVNDFQKGDIAEGYSVSREKKESFPLTVTSAQKNPTAFYLCASSIGDRIGQPQHFGDGTRLSIL.